These 19 T cell receptor beta chains came from one sample sequenced in a study of blood T cell repertoires in COVID-19. The data were produced by immunoSEQ multiplex PCR, yet TCRdb's version contains in-frame clones alone and is incomplete. Seen here are some 120,000 clones, approximately 80% observed once, and the top ten hold approximately 35%. The sample comprised peripheral blood. These receptors all stem from a man between 35 and 55 years old with active or convalescent COVID-19.

The chain is built from TRBV5-1 and TRBJ2-7, with TRBD2 identical over 8 bases. V was pared by 0 bases and J by 5 bases, with 7 bases of the junction left unmatched. The CDR3 totals 15 residues. Germline V lookup: CDR1 SGHRS, CDR2 YFSETQ. CDR3 sequence (DNA): TGCGCCAGCAGCTTGGAACTAGCGGACCGGGACGAGCAGTACTTC. Translation gives CASSLELADRDEQYF.

The chain couples TRBV6-5 to TRBJ1-5, with 8 bases fitting TRBD1. This CDR3 has 15 residues. Germline CDR1 MNHEY, CDR2 SVGAGI. Trimming at V came to 6 bases and at J to 7 bases, leaving 11 bases not matched to a gene. DNA of the CDR3: TGTGCCAGCAGAACCGGACAGGGAGGCGACCAGCCCCAGCATTTT. Its protein product is CASRTGQGGDQPQHF.

This chain uses TRBV28 with TRBJ2-2; 8 nucleotides line up with TRBD2. The germline V gene has CDR1 MDHEN and CDR2 SYDVKM. The junction had 13 bases not matched to a gene; V was cut back by 2 bases and J by 5 bases. This CDR3 has 18 amino acids. CDR3 in DNA: TGTGCCAGCAGTTTAGGTCCCGGTTCGGGAGGGTGGACCGGGGAGCTGTTTTTT. Encoded protein: CASSLGPGSGGWTGELFF.

The CDR3 coding sequence is TGTGCCAGCAGCCAAGACAGGGGGAATTCACCCCTCCACTTT. Translating it yields CASSQDRGNSPLHF. The chain uses TRBV14 and TRBJ1-6, with 7 positions matching TRBD1. The CDR3 extends over 14 amino acids. V shed 0 bases, J shed 7 bases, and the junction held 0 bases outside the gene matches. CDR1 is SGHDN, CDR2 FVKESK, per germline. The variable domain in full, completed from reference TRBV14 and TRBJ1-6, reads EAGVTQFPSHSVIEKGQTVTLRCDPISGHDNLYWYRRVMGKEIKFLLHFVKESKQDESGMPNNRFLAERTGGTYSTLKVQPAELEDSGVYFCASSQDRGNSPLHFGNGTRLTVT.

This clone was observed a few times. This CDR3 is also generated by other DNA sequences in the sample. The chain recombines TRBV30 with TRBJ2-2; 9 bases are a match to TRBD2. V lost 3 bases and J lost 1; bases outside the gene matches: 0. The CDR3 contains 14 residues. In germline, CDR1 is GTSNPN, CDR2 SVGIG (reference sequence). CDR3 region: CAWRTSGNTGELFF. DNA of the CDR3: TGTGCCTGGAGGACTAGCGGGAACACCGGGGAGCTGTTTTTT.

The chain recombines TRBV30 with TRBJ1-2, with 7 positions matching TRBD1. The germline V gene has CDR1 GTSNPN and CDR2 SVGIG (reference sequence). Unmatched junction bases numbered 6, after V lost 5 bases and J lost 3 bases. The CDR3 loop spans 13 amino acids. Written as DNA, the CDR3 is TGTGCCTGGGGGACAGCCAGCCACTATGGCTACACCTTC. It specifies CAWGTASHYGYTF.

This rearrangement joins TRBV19 to TRBJ1-2; 7 bases match TRBD1. J was trimmed by 7 bases and V by 5 bases; bases with no gene match: 4. The CDR3 spans 12 residues. Germline CDR1 reads LNHDA; CDR2 reads SQIVND (reference sequence). CDR3 protein: CASSGQGVGYTF. For the CDR3, the DNA is TGTGCCAGTAGTGGGCAGGGGGTTGGCTACACCTTC.

This chain uses TRBV4-1 with TRBJ2-2; possible D gene TRBD1, 6 bases. Germline V gene sequence: CDR1 MGHRA, CDR2 YSYEKL. This CDR3 has 14 residues. Trimming took off 6 bases at V and 7 bases at J, with 15 bases between the two ends. CDR3 nucleotide sequence: TGCGCCAGCAGTCCTACAGGGTTAAACGGGGAGCTGTTTTTT. Translation: CASSPTGLNGELFF.

This chain connects TRBV5-1 to TRBJ2-2, with D tentatively TRBD1 (6 bases). This CDR3 comprises 15 residues. The germline CDR1 and CDR2 sequences are SGHRS and YFSETQ. Trimming left V 0 bases short and J 6 bases short, with 12 bases between. In DNA, the CDR3 is TGCGCCAGCAGCTTGGAGTCAGGGGATGCCGGGGAGCTGTTTTTT. Translating it yields CASSLESGDAGELFF.

CDR3 coding DNA: TGCAGCGCCCGGACACACCTAGCCAAAAACATTCAGTACTTC. This translates into CSARTHLAKNIQYF. V usage is TRBV29-1 and J usage is TRBJ2-4, with D possibly matching TRBD1 (5 bases). The CDR3 extends over 14 amino acids. Germline V gene lookup returns CDR1 SQVTM and CDR2 ANQGSEA. Between the trimmed V and J ends, which lost 7 bases and 0 bases, there was a span of 13 bases.

This clone was counted a few times. This chain connects TRBV5-1 to TRBJ1-2; 8 bases map to TRBD1. This CDR3 comprises 15 residues. J gave up 1 base and V 4 bases, and 6 bases lay outside the gene matches. Per germline, CDR1 SGHRS and CDR2 YFSETQ. The DNA of the CDR3 is TGCGCCAGCAGCCTACGGACAGGGAGTAACTATGGCTACACCTTC. Translation gives CASSLRTGSNYGYTF.

This clone was detected once. This chain joins TRBV12-3 or TRBV12-4 and TRBJ1-2; no reliable D call. Trimming pared 6 bases from V and 6 bases from J, leaving 14 bases between. The CDR3 loop spans 13 amino acids. The CDR3 DNA sequence: TGTGCCAGCAGGAGGGTAGATGGAGATGGCTACACCTTC. As protein: CASRRVDGDGYTF.

The chain links TRBV5-1 to TRBJ1-1, with D possibly TRBD1 on 6 matching bases. From germline, CDR1 is SGHRS and CDR2 YFSETQ. This CDR3 is 15 amino acids long. The V end was cut by 5 bases, the J end by 3 bases, with 17 bases between. The CDR3, as DNA: TGCGCCAGCAGAGCGAGCTGGGGGGGCCACACTGAAGCTTTCTTT. It specifies CASRASWGGHTEAFF. The entire variable domain, with the rest obtained from reference TRBV5-1 and TRBJ1-1, is as follows: KAGVTQTPRYLIKTRGQQVTLSCSPISGHRSVSWYQQTPGQGLQFLFEYFSETQRNKGNFPGRFSGRQFSNSRSEMNVSTLELGDSALYLCASRASWGGHTEAFFGQGTRLTVV.

This chain links TRBV11-2 with TRBJ1-2; 9 nucleotides agree with TRBD1. Germline V gives CDR1 SGHAT, CDR2 FQNNGV. J gave up 0 bases and V 4 bases, and 6 bases lay outside the gene matches. The CDR3 sequence is 16 residues long. CDR3: CASSSLRDRANYGYTF. DNA of the CDR3: TGTGCCAGCAGCTCACTCCGGGACAGGGCTAACTATGGCTACACCTTC.

This clone was detected a few times. This chain connects TRBV7-4 to TRBJ1-5; the match to TRBD1 covers 8 bases. V shed 1 base and J 6 bases; nucleotides not matched to a gene: 5. Germline loops: CDR1 SGHVT, CDR2 SQSDAQ. There are 15 residues in the CDR3. CDR3 residues: CASSLGQGRTQPQHF. The CDR3, as DNA: TGTGCCAGCAGCTTAGGACAGGGGAGAACTCAGCCCCAGCATTTT.

The chain combines TRBV11-2 with TRBJ1-4, with D possibly TRBD1 on 5 matching bases. V lost 5 bases to trimming and J lost 5 bases, with 15 bases between them. The germline CDR1 and CDR2 sequences are SGHAT and FQNNGV. This CDR3 comprises 15 residues. CDR3 region: CASSTRPGGNEKLFF. The CDR3 nucleotides read TGTGCCAGCAGCACTCGCCCGGGGGGAAATGAAAAACTGTTTTTT.

The CDR3 spells CAWSTGTSGTRTGELFF. The CDR3 DNA is TGTGCCTGGAGTACCGGGACTAGCGGGACGCGCACCGGGGAGCTGTTTTTT. The chain is built from TRBV30 and TRBJ2-2; TRBD2 matches 13 bases. The CDR3 sequence is 17 residues long. The V segment lost 2 bases and the J segment 4 bases; nucleotides outside the gene matches: 7. Germline CDR1 reads GTSNPN; CDR2 reads SVGIG (reference sequence). The complete variable domain, with remaining parts taken from reference TRBV30 and TRBJ2-2, reads SQTIHQWPATLVQPVGSPLSLECTVEGTSNPNLYWYRQAAGRGLQLLFYSVGIGQISSEVPQNLSASRPQDRQFILSSKKLLLSDSGFYLCAWSTGTSGTRTGELFFGEGSRLTVL.

V usage is TRBV29-1 and J usage is TRBJ2-7, with a weak D call TRBD1 (5 bases). Germline V gene sequence: CDR1 SQVTM, CDR2 ANQGSEA. V lost 1 base and J 0 bases, leaving 13 bases between the germline ends. The CDR3 loop spans 15 amino acids. The CDR3 DNA sequence: TGCAGCGTTGAAGGGGGCGTTGAAAGCTCCTACGAGCAGTACTTC. Translating gives CSVEGGVESSYEQYF.

CDR3 nucleotide sequence: TGTGCCAGCAGCTTAGCACAGGCTATCGGGGAGCTGTTTTTT. Protein sequence: CASSLAQAIGELFF. The rearrangement links TRBV11-3 to TRBJ2-2, with a possible D match to TRBD1 (5 bases). Per the germline V gene, CDR1 is SGHNT and CDR2 is YENEEA. The CDR3 runs to 14 residues. Trimming pared 1 base from V and 7 bases from J, leaving 10 bases between.